The clone carrying this TCR beta chain was seen only a few times. Its matching antigen is unknown. This specimen comes from a study of T-cell reconstitution after alpha-beta-depleted transplantation in children. This sample's TCRbeta library carried unique molecular identifier barcodes. A single record per CDR3 protein comes from TCRdb applying MiXCR to the PCR reads. The sample consists of about 250,000 distinct CDR3 sequences, 20% to 30% of them appearing once. The CDR3 is 11 residues long. V dropped 3 bases and J dropped 5 bases, with 7 bases sitting between them. Germline V gene lookup returns CDR1 SQVTM and CDR2 ANQGSEA. Study conclusions and caveats: For some patients, TCRbeta diversity was high at day 60 because of recipient T cells and thymic progenitors that survived. T-cell counts and diversity were attributed mostly to newly produced T cells one year after transplant.

This sequence was found in a female patient aged 2-15 years who had a stem cell transplant for congenital amegakaryocytic thrombocytopenia, so the T cells may come from the graft donor. The V gene is TRBV29-1, the J gene TRBJ2-5; no clear D. The source was PBMCs, mostly from graft donor cells, collected 360 days after TCRalphabeta/CD19-depleted stem cell transplant. CDR3 nucleotides: TGCAGCGTTGATCGCTTGGAGACCCAGTACTTC. Its protein is CSVDRLETQYF.